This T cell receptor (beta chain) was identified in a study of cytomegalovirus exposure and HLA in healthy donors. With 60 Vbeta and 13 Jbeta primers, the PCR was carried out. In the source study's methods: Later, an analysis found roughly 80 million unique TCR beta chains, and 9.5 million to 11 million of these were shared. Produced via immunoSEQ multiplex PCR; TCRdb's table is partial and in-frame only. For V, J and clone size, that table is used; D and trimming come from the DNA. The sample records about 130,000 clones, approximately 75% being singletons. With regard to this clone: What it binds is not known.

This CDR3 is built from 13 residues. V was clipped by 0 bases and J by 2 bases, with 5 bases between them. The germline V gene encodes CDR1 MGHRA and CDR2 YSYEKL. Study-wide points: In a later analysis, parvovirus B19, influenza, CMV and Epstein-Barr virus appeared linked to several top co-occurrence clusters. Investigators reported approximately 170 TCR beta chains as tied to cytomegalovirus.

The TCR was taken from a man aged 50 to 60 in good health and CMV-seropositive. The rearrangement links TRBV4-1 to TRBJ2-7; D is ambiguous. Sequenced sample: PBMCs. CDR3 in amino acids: CASSQEATYEQYF. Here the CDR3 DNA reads TGCGCCAGCAGCCAAGAGGCCACCTACGAGCAGTACTTC.